A single sample is the source of the 20 T cell receptor beta chains below, sequenced in a study of graft-versus-host responses after intestinal transplantation. Lymphocytes (intraepithelial and lamina propria) were released by processing the graft tissue. Here immunoSEQ multiplex PCR was the method, and the copy in TCRdb shows in-frame clones only, minus some. The sample contains almost 30,000 clones, approximately 80% of which appear only once. Sequenced here: ileum tissue, sampled 98 days after intestinal transplantation. These receptors were taken from a human patient who received an intestinal transplant, so some T cells may come from the graft donor.

The V gene is TRBV7-8, the J gene TRBJ1-4; the D is unclear. CDR3 length equals 13 residues. V lost 5 bases and J lost 5, with 9 bases in between. Germline CDR1 reads SGHVS; CDR2 reads FQNEAQ. The CDR3 spells CASSLPPNEKLFF. The DNA of the CDR3 is TGTGCCAGCAGCCTCCCCCCCAATGAAAAACTGTTTTTT.

J is TRBJ2-3 and V is TRBV29-1; the D is unclear. The germline V gene encodes CDR1 SQVTM and CDR2 ANQGSEA. This CDR3 has 9 amino acids. V lost 4 bases, J lost 7 bases, and 3 bases lay in between. CDR3 in DNA: TGCAGCGTTGGAAATACGCAGTATTTT. It translates to CSVGNTQYF.

The chain uses TRBV19 and TRBJ2-2, with unresolved D. The V gene's germline CDR1 is LNHDA and CDR2 SQIVND (reference sequence). With 4 bases removed from V and 3 bases from J, the gap between germline ends came to 3 bases. The CDR3 runs to 12 residues. CDR3 DNA sequence: TGTGCCAGTAGTAGACACACCGGGGAGCTGTTTTTT. This codes for CASSRHTGELFF.

The chain employs TRBV19 and TRBJ1-1; 7 bases map to TRBD1. J was trimmed by 10 bases and V by 1 base; bases with no gene match: 6. The CDR3 totals 13 residues. Germline V gene sequence: CDR1 LNHDA, CDR2 SQIVND (reference sequence). The DNA for the CDR3 is TGTGCCAGTAGTATAGCATCGACAGGGAGAGCTTTCTTT. Its translation: CASSIASTGRAFF.

This rearrangement joins TRBV19 to TRBJ1-2, with D unclear. The V gene lost 3 bases and the J gene lost 5 bases, with 4 bases spanning the gap. Looked up from germline, CDR1 is LNHDA and CDR2 is SQIVND (reference sequence). The CDR3 covers 11 residues. CDR3 protein: CASSMRYGYTF. CDR3 coding DNA: TGTGCCAGTAGTATGAGATATGGCTACACCTTC.

This clone was picked up a small number of times. The chain uses TRBV19 and TRBJ1-1; D is undetermined. The germline V gene has CDR1 LNHDA and CDR2 SQIVND (reference sequence). The CDR3 consists of 15 residues. The V and J ends lost 5 bases and 5 bases respectively, with 18 bases between them. The CDR3: CASSPRKGVITEAFF. The CDR3, as DNA: TGTGCCAGTAGTCCAAGAAAGGGAGTGATTACTGAAGCTTTCTTT.

The chain links TRBV21-1 to TRBJ1-3. TRBV21-1 is classified as a pseudogene. This CDR3 is 14 amino acids long. The CDR3 DNA sequence: TGTGCCAGCAGCAATGGGGAGGCTCCGGACACCATATATTTT. Translated, it gives CASSNGEAPDTIYF.

V is TRBV7-3 and J is TRBJ1-1; the match to TRBD1 covers 7 bases. Trimming at V came to 5 bases and at J to 3 bases, leaving 15 bases not matched to a gene. Germline lookup yields CDR1 SGHTA and CDR2 FQGTGA. The CDR3 spans 17 residues. As DNA, the CDR3 is TGTGCCAGCAGCACCTACAACAGGGGTCTAATGGACACTGAAGCTTTCTTT. It yields the protein CASSTYNRGLMDTEAFF.

This rearrangement joins TRBV2 to TRBJ2-3; 9 bases match TRBD1. From germline, CDR1 is SNHLY and CDR2 FYNNEI. This CDR3 is built from 16 residues. The trim removed 3 bases at V and 4 bases at J, leaving 8 bases unmatched. The CDR3 protein is CASSEWDRDVADTQYF. CDR3 nucleotides: TGTGCCAGCAGTGAGTGGGACAGGGATGTCGCAGATACGCAGTATTTT. Based on the CDR3 plus reference TRBV2 and TRBJ2-3, the full variable domain is EPEVTQTPSHQVTQMGQEVILRCVPISNHLYFYWYRQILGQKVEFLVSFYNNEISEKSEIFDDQFSVERPDGSNFTLKIRSTKLEDSAMYFCASSEWDRDVADTQYFGPGTRLTVL.

The chain uses TRBV2 and TRBJ2-5; TRBD2 matches 7 bases. CDR1 SNHLY and CDR2 FYNNEI come from the germline V gene. The V gene end was trimmed by 6 bases and the J gene end by 4 bases; junction bases not matched to a gene: 8. This CDR3 is built from 14 residues. CDR3 in amino acids: CASRSGAAIETQYF. The CDR3 DNA is TGTGCCAGCAGGAGCGGGGCCGCCATAGAGACCCAGTACTTC.

V is TRBV9 and J is TRBJ2-2; TRBD1 matches 7 bases. There are 14 residues in the CDR3. With V trimmed by 1 base and J by 5 bases, 2 bases remained unmatched. Germline V gene lookup returns CDR1 SGDLS and CDR2 YYNGEE. CDR3 loop: CASSVTGQTGELFF. The CDR3 region has the DNA TGTGCCAGCAGCGTAACGGGACAGACCGGGGAGCTGTTTTTT.

The gene calls are TRBV15 and TRBJ2-7, with a possible D match to TRBD2 (6 bases). Germline lookup yields CDR1 LNHNV and CDR2 YYDKDF (reference sequence). V was trimmed by 5 bases and J by 2 bases, leaving 13 bases between them. CDR3 length equals 14 residues. The CDR3 loop reads CATSGWGETYEQYF. CDR3 DNA sequence: TGTGCCACCAGCGGGTGGGGGGAAACCTACGAGCAGTACTTC. The whole variable domain, remainder taken from reference TRBV15 and TRBJ2-7, is DAMVIQNPRYQVTQFGKPVTLSCSQTLNHNVMYWYQQKSSQAPKLLFHYYDKDFNNEADTPDNFQSRRPNTSFCFLDIRSPGLGDTAMYLCATSGWGETYEQYFGPGTRLTVT.

The chain employs TRBV5-1 and TRBJ1-1; TRBD1 might be the D (5 bases). From germline, CDR1 is SGHRS and CDR2 YFSETQ. V dropped 1 base and J dropped 5 bases, with 21 bases sitting between them. CDR3 length equals 17 residues. As DNA, the CDR3 is TGCGCCAGCAGCTTGTTCGTGGGGCGAGGGGCGCGAACTGAAGCTTTCTTT. It is translated as CASSLFVGRGARTEAFF.

V usage is TRBV7-9 and J usage is TRBJ1-5; D may be TRBD1 (5 bases). Germline V gives CDR1 SEHNR, CDR2 FQNEAQ (reference sequence). The CDR3 is made up of 15 amino acids. Trimming took off 2 bases at V and 4 bases at J, with 12 bases between the two ends. The CDR3 DNA is TGTGCCAGCAGCTTAAAGGGAGAGGGGAATCAGCCCCAGCATTTT. Protein sequence: CASSLKGEGNQPQHF.

This clone was recorded a few times. CDR3 region: CASRRDSNNEQFF. The CDR3 coding sequence is TGCGCCAGCAGACGGGACAGTAACAATGAGCAGTTCTTC. This chain uses TRBV23-1 with TRBJ2-1; 7 bases match TRBD1. TRBV23-1 is classed as an ORF, of uncertain function. CDR3 size: 13 residues. Trimming took 6 bases from V and 5 from J; bases not matched to a gene: 4.

The chain is built from TRBV9 and TRBJ1-2, with no clear D. With 0 bases removed from V and 2 bases from J, the gap between germline ends came to 23 bases. Germline CDR1 and CDR2: SGDLS and YYNGEE. The CDR3 spans 19 residues. CDR3 DNA sequence: TGTGCCAGCAGCGTAGTAACTTGGTTGGCCCCCCGGCAGAACTATGGCTACACCTTC. Translation: CASSVVTWLAPRQNYGYTF.

This chain uses TRBV7-2 with TRBJ2-3, with TRBD2 matching over 10 bases. Germline loops: CDR1 SGHTA, CDR2 FQGNSA. V was pared by 5 bases and J by 1 base, with 9 bases of the junction left unmatched. The CDR3 length is 17 residues. This CDR3 reads CASSPKSAGGGTDTQYF. In DNA, the CDR3 is TGTGCCAGCAGCCCGAAATCAGCGGGGGGGGGCACAGATACGCAGTATTTT.

V is TRBV5-6 and J is TRBJ2-7; D is possibly TRBD1 or TRBD2 (5 bases each). Trimming pared 0 bases from V and 1 base from J, leaving 11 bases between. Germline V lookup: CDR1 SGHDT, CDR2 YYEEEE. The CDR3 is 15 amino acids. Here the CDR3 reads CASSLGGYGSYEQYF. The CDR3 coding sequence is TGTGCCAGCAGCTTGGGGGGGTACGGATCCTACGAGCAGTACTTC. Based on the CDR3 plus reference TRBV5-6 and TRBJ2-7, the full variable domain is DAGVTQSPTHLIKTRGQQVTLRCSPKSGHDTVSWYQQALGQGPQFIFQYYEEEERQRGNFPDRFSGHQFPNYSSELNVNALLLGDSALYLCASSLGGYGSYEQYFGPGTRLTVT.

CDR3 amino acids: CASRRESGKLFF. CDR3 nucleotide sequence: TGTGCCAGCAGGCGGGAAAGTGGAAAACTGTTTTTT. The chain recombines TRBV13 with TRBJ1-4; D is uncertain. Trimming took 6 bases from V and 10 from J, leaving 12 bases between them. Germline V gene sequence: CDR1 PRHDT, CDR2 FYEKMQ (reference sequence). The CDR3 length is 12 residues.

The gene calls are TRBV5-6 and TRBJ1-2; tentative D call: TRBD1 (6 bases). Looked up from germline, CDR1 is SGHDT and CDR2 is YYEEEE. V lost 0 bases and J lost 4, with 13 bases in between. CDR3 size: 15 residues. CDR3 DNA sequence: TGTGCCAGCAGCTTGGGCCAGGGGACTTCCTATGGCTACACCTTC. This encodes CASSLGQGTSYGYTF.